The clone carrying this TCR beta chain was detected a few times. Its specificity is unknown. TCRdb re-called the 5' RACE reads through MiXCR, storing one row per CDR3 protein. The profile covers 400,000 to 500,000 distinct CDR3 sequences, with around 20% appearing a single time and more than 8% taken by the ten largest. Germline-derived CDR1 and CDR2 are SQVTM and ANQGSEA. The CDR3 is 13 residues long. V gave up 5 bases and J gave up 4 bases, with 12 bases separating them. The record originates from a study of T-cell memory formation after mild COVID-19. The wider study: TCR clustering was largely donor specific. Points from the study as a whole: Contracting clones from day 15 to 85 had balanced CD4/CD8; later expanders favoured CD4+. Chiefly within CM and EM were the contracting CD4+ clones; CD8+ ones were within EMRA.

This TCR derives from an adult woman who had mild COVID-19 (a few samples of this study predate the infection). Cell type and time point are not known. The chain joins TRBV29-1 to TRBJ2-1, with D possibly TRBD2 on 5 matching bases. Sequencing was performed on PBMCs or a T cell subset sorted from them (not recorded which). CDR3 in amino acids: CSVSQRLYNEQFF. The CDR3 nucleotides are TGCAGCGTTTCCCAGCGGTTATACAATGAGCAGTTCTTC.